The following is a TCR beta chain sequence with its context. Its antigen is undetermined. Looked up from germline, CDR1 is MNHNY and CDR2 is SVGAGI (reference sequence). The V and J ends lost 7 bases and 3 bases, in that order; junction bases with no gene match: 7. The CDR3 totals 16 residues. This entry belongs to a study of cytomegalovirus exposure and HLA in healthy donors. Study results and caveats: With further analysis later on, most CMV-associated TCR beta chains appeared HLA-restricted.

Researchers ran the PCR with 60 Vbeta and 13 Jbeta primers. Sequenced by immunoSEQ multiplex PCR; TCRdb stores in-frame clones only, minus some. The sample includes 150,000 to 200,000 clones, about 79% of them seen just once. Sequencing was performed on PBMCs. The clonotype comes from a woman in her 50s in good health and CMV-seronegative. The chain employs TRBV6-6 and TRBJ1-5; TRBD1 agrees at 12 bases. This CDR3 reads CASTARGQGANQPQHF. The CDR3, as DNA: TGTGCCAGCACCGCCAGGGGACAGGGGGCCAATCAGCCCCAGCATTTT.